Below, 9 T cell receptor beta chains from the same sample are listed, as sequenced in a study of T-cell memory formation after mild COVID-19. TCRdb analysed the 5' RACE reads with MiXCR anew, one entry per CDR3 protein. The sample has roughly 600,000 distinct CDR3 sequences, around 17% seen once. The sequencing sample was made of PBMCs or a T cell subset sorted from them (not recorded which). These receptors were collected from an adult woman who had mild COVID-19 (a few samples of this study predate the infection). Cell type and time point are not known.

The chain employs TRBV4-1 and TRBJ1-1; D gene ambiguous. The CDR3 covers 16 residues. The V and J ends lost 8 bases and 3 bases respectively, with 22 bases between them. From germline, CDR1 is MGHRA and CDR2 YSYEKL. In DNA, the CDR3 is TGCGCCAGCTCCACAAGATCAAACGTGATTCACACTGAAGCTTTCTTT. Protein sequence: CASSTRSNVIHTEAFF.

This clonotype showed up many times. The rearrangement uses TRBV25-1 and TRBJ2-6, with 8 bases fitting TRBD1. The CDR3 covers 16 residues. Germline loops: CDR1 MGHDK, CDR2 SYGVNS. Trimming at V came to 1 base and at J to 5 bases, leaving 4 bases not matched to a gene. The CDR3 protein is CASSESGTGRANVLTF. CDR3 bases: TGTGCCAGCAGTGAATCCGGGACAGGACGGGCCAACGTCCTGACTTTC.

In its sample, this clonotype was seen a few times. This chain connects TRBV2 to TRBJ2-5, with 9 positions matching TRBD2. CDR3 length: 14 amino acids. V trimming: 9 bases; J trimming: 3 bases; junction bases outside the gene matches: 8. Germline V gene sequence: CDR1 SNHLY, CDR2 FYNNEI. The chain's CDR3 is CASSTTSGKETQYF. CDR3 sequence (DNA): TGTGCCAGTTCTACGACTAGCGGTAAAGAGACCCAGTACTTC.

This clonotype came up a few times. The chain combines TRBV18 with TRBJ2-1, with TRBD1 matching over 9 bases. With 8 bases clipped from V and 8 bases from J, the junction kept 10 bases outside the gene matches. This CDR3 spans 14 amino acids. Germline V lookup: CDR1 KGHSH, CDR2 LQKENI. The CDR3 here is CASARDREVDEQFF. The CDR3, as DNA: TGTGCCAGCGCCCGGGACAGGGAAGTGGATGAGCAGTTCTTC.

V gene TRBV5-6 combines with J gene TRBJ1-2; weak D call: TRBD1 (5 bases). The germline V gene encodes CDR1 SGHDT and CDR2 YYEEEE. V was cut by 4 bases and J by 11 bases, with 15 bases left in between. The CDR3 has 12 residues. CDR3 sequence (DNA): TGTGCCAGCAGCCCGACCGACAGACCATACACCTTC. It translates to CASSPTDRPYTF.

The chain employs TRBV27 and TRBJ2-7; D ambiguous. V was shortened by 3 bases and J by 5 bases, with 17 bases between the two germline ends. Germline V gene sequence: CDR1 MNHEY, CDR2 SMNVEV (reference sequence). The CDR3 runs 15 residues. CDR3 nucleotide sequence: TGTGCCAGCAGTTTCCGTGGGCTAGAAAACGACGAGCAGTACTTC. It specifies CASSFRGLENDEQYF.

This clonotype turned up a few times. This chain links TRBV6-2 or TRBV6-3 with TRBJ2-7, with 9 bases fitting TRBD2. The germline V gene has CDR1 MNHEY and CDR2 SVGEGT. V lost 8 bases and J lost 2; bases outside the gene matches: 10. The CDR3 totals 15 residues. CDR3: CASVLIAGAPYEQYF. The DNA for the CDR3 is TGTGCCAGCGTACTCATAGCGGGAGCTCCCTACGAGCAGTACTTC.

The chain is built from TRBV6-2 or TRBV6-3 and TRBJ2-3; 9 bases agree with TRBD2. This CDR3 contains 18 residues. Looked up from germline, CDR1 is MNHEY and CDR2 is SVGEGT. V lost 2 bases and J lost 2; bases outside the gene matches: 11. In DNA, the CDR3 is TGTGCCAGCAGTTACCAGGGGGGTAGCGGGAGATACACAGATACGCAGTATTTT. This gives the protein CASSYQGGSGRYTDTQYF.

This chain links TRBV5-1 with TRBJ1-3; possibly TRBD1 for D (5 bases). Germline CDR1 is SGHRS and CDR2 is YFSETQ. Trimming removed 1 base from V and 2 bases from J, with 13 bases in between. The CDR3 consists of 16 residues. The chain's CDR3 is CASSLWQGGTGNTIYF. In DNA, the CDR3 is TGCGCCAGCAGCTTGTGGCAGGGAGGAACTGGAAACACCATATATTTT.